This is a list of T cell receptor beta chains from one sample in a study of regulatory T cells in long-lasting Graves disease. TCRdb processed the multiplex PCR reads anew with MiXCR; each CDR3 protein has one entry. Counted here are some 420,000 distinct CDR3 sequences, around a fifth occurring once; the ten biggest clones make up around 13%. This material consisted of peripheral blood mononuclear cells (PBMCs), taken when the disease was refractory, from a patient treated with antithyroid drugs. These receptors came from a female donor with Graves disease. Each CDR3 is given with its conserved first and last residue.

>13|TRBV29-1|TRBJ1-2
CSVADNRGDGYTF
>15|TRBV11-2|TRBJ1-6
CASSFGRGGDSPLHF
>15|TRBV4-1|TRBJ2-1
CASSHLVGAANEQFF
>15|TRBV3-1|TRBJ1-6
CASRPTGDNNSPLHF
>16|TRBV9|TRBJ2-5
CASSPRGVALLETQYF
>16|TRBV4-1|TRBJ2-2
CASSQDWRGGAGELFF
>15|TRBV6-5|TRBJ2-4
CASSYKEGAKNIQYF
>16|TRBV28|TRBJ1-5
CASTTLREGDNQPQHF
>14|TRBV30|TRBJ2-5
CAWSLAGGQETQYF
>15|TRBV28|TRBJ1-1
CASSFRQGINTEAFF
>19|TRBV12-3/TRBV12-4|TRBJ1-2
CASSLVFYRTAQNLYGYTF
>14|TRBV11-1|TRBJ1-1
CASSLRPMNTEAFF
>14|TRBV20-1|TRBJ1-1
CSARDHRVNTEAFF
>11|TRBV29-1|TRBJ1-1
CSVGGGSEAFF
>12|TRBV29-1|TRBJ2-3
CSVLLTRDTQYF
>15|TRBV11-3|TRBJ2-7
CASRSPGQATGEQYF
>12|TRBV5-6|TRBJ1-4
CASSLIREKLFF
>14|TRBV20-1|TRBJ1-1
CSAPRTGSHTEAFF
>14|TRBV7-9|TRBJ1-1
CASSSRQPNTEAFF